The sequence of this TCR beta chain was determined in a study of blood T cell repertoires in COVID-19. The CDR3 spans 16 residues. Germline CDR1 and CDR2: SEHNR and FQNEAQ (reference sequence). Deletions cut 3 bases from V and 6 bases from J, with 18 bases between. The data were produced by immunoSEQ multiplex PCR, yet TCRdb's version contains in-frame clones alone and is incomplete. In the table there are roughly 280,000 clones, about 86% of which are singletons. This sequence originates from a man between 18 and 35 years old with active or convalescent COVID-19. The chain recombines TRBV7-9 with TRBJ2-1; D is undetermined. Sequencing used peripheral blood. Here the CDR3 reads CASSFFLRSHPNEQFF. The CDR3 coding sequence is TGTGCCAGCAGCTTCTTTTTGCGCTCCCATCCCAATGAGCAGTTCTTC.